This entry lists 3 T cell receptor beta chains sequenced from one sample in a study of blood T cell repertoires in COVID-19. Some clones are missing from TCRdb's copy, which holds only in-frame ones; the method was immunoSEQ multiplex PCR. The data contain about 360,000 clones, nearly 90% of them singletons. The sample comprised PBMCs or T cells enriched from blood (not recorded which). Receptors were obtained from a woman between 40 and 50 years old with acute COVID-19.

V and J are TRBV27 and TRBJ2-3; unclear D gene. CDR1 and CDR2 from the germline V gene are MNHEY and SMNVEV (reference sequence). V was clipped by 2 bases and J by 2 bases, with 14 bases between them. The CDR3 has 16 residues. The CDR3 DNA sequence: TGTGCCAGCAGTTTAGAGGCCACTCTATCCACAGATACGCAGTATTTT. Amino acids: CASSLEATLSTDTQYF.

The rearrangement links TRBV5-6 to TRBJ1-5; possible D gene TRBD1, 5 bases. V was shortened by 0 bases and J by 7 bases, with 11 bases between the two germline ends. The CDR3 totals 14 residues. Germline CDR1 and CDR2: SGHDT and YYEEEE. CDR3 amino acids: CASSLGQGWQPQHF. CDR3 nucleotide sequence: TGTGCCAGCAGCTTGGGGCAGGGATGGCAGCCCCAGCATTTT.

V usage is TRBV5-4 and J usage is TRBJ1-2, with a tentative D call TRBD1 (6 bases). The CDR3 has 11 amino acids. Trimming took off 2 bases at V and 8 bases at J, with 7 bases between the two ends. Germline loops: CDR1 SGHNT, CDR2 YYREEE (reference sequence). The CDR3 region has the DNA TGTGCCAGCAGCTTAACAGGGGGCTACACCTTC. This encodes CASSLTGGYTF.